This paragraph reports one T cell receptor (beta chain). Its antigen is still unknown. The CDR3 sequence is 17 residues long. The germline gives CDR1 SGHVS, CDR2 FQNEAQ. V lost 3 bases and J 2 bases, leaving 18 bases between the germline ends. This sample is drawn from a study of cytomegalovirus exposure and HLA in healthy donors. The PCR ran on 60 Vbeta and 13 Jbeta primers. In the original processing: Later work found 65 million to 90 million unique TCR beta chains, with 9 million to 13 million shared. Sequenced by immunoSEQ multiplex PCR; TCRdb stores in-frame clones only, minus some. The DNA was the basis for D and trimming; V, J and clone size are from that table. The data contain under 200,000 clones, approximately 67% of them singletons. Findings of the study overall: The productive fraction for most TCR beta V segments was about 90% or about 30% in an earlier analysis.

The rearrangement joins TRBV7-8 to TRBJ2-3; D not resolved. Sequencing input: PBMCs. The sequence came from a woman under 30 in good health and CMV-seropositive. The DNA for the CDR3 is TGTGCCAGCAGCTTCTCCGTCGTATATGGCAACACAGATACGCAGTATTTT. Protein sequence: CASSFSVVYGNTDTQYF.